Sequencing of this TCR beta chain was carried out in a study of control samples from healthy donors and cancer patients. The assay was immunoSEQ multiplex PCR, and TCRdb's table has in-frame clones only and misses some. Of over 60,000 clones listed, 85% are singletons. This clone was seen a few times. This CDR3 is 15 amino acids long. Trimming cost V 0 bases and J 6 bases, with 13 bases left between them. Germline V CDR1 and CDR2: SGHDT, YYEEEE. V and J are TRBV5-6 and TRBJ1-5; no clear D gene. Specimen: blood. The clonotype comes from a man aged 35 to 55 in good health. The CDR3 here is CASSLAGFLGQPQHF. The CDR3 DNA sequence: TGTGCCAGCAGCTTGGCCGGGTTTCTAGGTCAGCCCCAGCATTTT.